These T cell receptor beta chains were read from a single sample in a study of monozygotic twins with inflammatory bowel disease. From its re-call of the 5' RACE reads, TCRdb lists each CDR3 protein once, without DNA. The sample holds under 350,000 distinct CDR3 sequences. The sample consisted of blood. These receptors were taken from a human donor with ulcerative colitis or Crohn's disease, or a healthy co-twin of an affected twin (not recorded which). Both conserved end residues are part of each CDR3.

J,V,CDR3
TRBJ1-2,TRBV5-6,CASSLSGFYGYTF
TRBJ1-6,TRBV4-3,CASSQEWYRGRVSPLHF
TRBJ2-1,TRBV7-9,CASSAGTYNEQFF
TRBJ2-6,TRBV20-1,CSGYTGANVLTF
TRBJ2-3,TRBV7-2,CASSLSRQSTDTQYF
TRBJ2-3,TRBV12-2,CASRLGGDNSTDTQYF
TRBJ1-6,TRBV5-1,CASSLAPGGGGNSPLHF
TRBJ2-3,TRBV7-2,CASSSGYSTDTQYF
TRBJ1-5,TRBV6-1,CASRNNGISNQPQHF
TRBJ1-1,TRBV20-1,CSARGGRHTEAFF
TRBJ2-3,TRBV6-2/TRBV6-3,CASRLRRGLSTDTQYF
TRBJ2-6,TRBV11-2,CASSFRQGGSSGANVLTF
TRBJ2-7,TRBV28,CASSFIRTPYEQYF
TRBJ1-4,TRBV5-1,CASSWGQGVAEKLFF
TRBJ1-5,TRBV5-1,CASSLMGSNQPQHF
TRBJ2-5,TRBV29-1,CSVVRGGRETQYF
TRBJ2-2,TRBV12-3/TRBV12-4,CASGDYTNTGELFF
TRBJ1-4,TRBV7-2,CASSPNRWTNEKLFF
TRBJ2-7,TRBV5-1,CASSLAGGQGASYEQYF
TRBJ1-1,TRBV19,CASSILGPMNTEAFF
TRBJ2-7,TRBV10-3,CAIKSGTSGYEQYF
TRBJ1-5,TRBV14,CASSRLASQPRHF
TRBJ2-6,TRBV12-3/TRBV12-4,CASSKGSSGANVLTF
TRBJ2-6,TRBV5-1,CASSLGASGANVLTF
TRBJ2-2,TRBV27,CASSSYTGAFGELFF